The 6 T cell receptor beta chains given below trace back to one sample, sequenced in a study of T cell changes during pregnancy in multiple sclerosis. Assay: immunoSEQ multiplex PCR; the TCRdb copy retains only in-frame clones and omits some. The table lists under 85,000 clones, 90% to 95% of them singletons, with around 0.21% in the top ten. The source material was CD4+ T cells from peripheral blood mononuclear cells, sampled before pregnancy. The origin of the receptors is a female donor with multiple sclerosis, enrolled in a pregnancy study.

This chain uses TRBV7-9 with TRBJ1-1; 10 positions agree with TRBD1. V shed 5 bases, J shed 11 bases, and the junction held 20 bases outside the gene matches. The CDR3 extends over 17 amino acids. The germline V gene has CDR1 SEHNR and CDR2 FQNEAQ (reference sequence). CDR3 DNA: TGTGCCAGCAGCATAGAGCCGGGACAGGGGATCAGAGTCAACGCTTTCTTT. Translated: CASSIEPGQGIRVNAFF.

This clone has a single count. This rearrangement joins TRBV21-1 to TRBJ2-3; the table's D call TRBD1 went unverified against the DNA. TRBV21-1 is noted as a pseudogene. This CDR3 is 13 amino acids long. The CDR3 DNA reads TGTGCCATAATAGGGGGACCGCCCGATACGCAGTATTTT. This sequence encodes CAIIGGPPDTQYF.

The chain employs TRBV7-2 and TRBJ2-4; 10 bases fit TRBD2. The germline V gene encodes CDR1 SGHTA and CDR2 FQGNSA. V shed 1 base, J shed 9 bases, and the junction held 12 bases outside the gene matches. The CDR3 spans 17 residues. The DNA for the CDR3 is TGTGCCAGCAGCTTAGAGGTAGCGGGGGGCCTTCGATCCATTCAGTACTTC. Protein product: CASSLEVAGGLRSIQYF.

This chain connects TRBV27 to TRBJ1-2; D unresolved. There are 13 residues in the CDR3. Per germline, CDR1 MNHEY and CDR2 SMNVEV (reference sequence). The germline V and J ends were trimmed by 6 bases and 7 bases, with 15 bases remaining between them. The CDR3 region has the DNA TGTGCCAGCAGCACCCTGAGCGAGGGTGGCTACACCTTC. Translated, it gives CASSTLSEGGYTF.

The V and J genes are TRBV4-1 and TRBJ2-2, with TRBD1 as a possible D gene (5 bases). V lost 4 bases and J lost 0, with 12 bases in between. Germline V lookup: CDR1 MGHRA, CDR2 YSYEKL. This CDR3 comprises 16 residues. In nucleotides, the CDR3 is TGCGCCAGCAGCCCAGGCCAGGGCCCGAACACCGGGGAGCTGTTTTTT. This gives the protein CASSPGQGPNTGELFF.

This chain links TRBV30 with TRBJ2-1; 11 nucleotides agree with TRBD1. The CDR3 is 14 amino acids. Germline V lookup: CDR1 GTSNPN, CDR2 SVGIG (reference sequence). V gave up 4 bases and J gave up 4 bases; unmatched junction bases: 3. CDR3 in DNA: TGTGCCTGGAAGGGACAGGGGGGATACAATGAGCAGTTCTTC. The encoded protein is CAWKGQGGYNEQFF.